This TCR beta chain was sequenced during a study of blood T cell repertoires in COVID-19. On the study more broadly: Both acute and convalescent COVID-19 samples were obtained from the United States, Italy and Spain. From T cells, B-cell-depleted T cells, or PBMCs came the material, which was cDNA or gDNA.

Seattle enrolled patients during active infection and tracked them longitudinally. Original data processing: For nucleated cells, counts were estimated from reference gene primer amplification. Sequencing was performed with immunoSEQ multiplex PCR; in TCRdb, only in-frame clones are kept and a portion is missing. V and J calls and clone size are as listed in that table; D and trimming were resolved from the DNA. The repertoire holds some 290,000 clones, with roughly 90% as singletons. CDR1 and CDR2 (germline): SGHVS, FNYEAQ. The CDR3 runs 15 residues. V lost 1 base and J lost 3, with 12 bases in between.

This receptor was taken from a woman aged 40 to 49 with COVID-19, enrolled during active disease. The chain joins TRBV7-6 to TRBJ1-1; D perhaps matches TRBD1 (6 bases). Specimen: peripheral blood. CDR3 protein: CASSLDGTHYTEAFF. CDR3 nucleotide sequence: TGTGCCAGCAGCTTAGATGGGACACATTACACTGAAGCTTTCTTT. Full variable domain (remainder filled in from reference TRBV7-6 and TRBJ1-1): GAGVSQSPRYKVTKRGQDVALRCDPISGHVSLYWYRQALGQGPEFLTYFNYEAQQDKSGLPNDRFSAERPEGSISTLTIQRTEQRDSAMYRCASSLDGTHYTEAFFGQGTRLTVV.